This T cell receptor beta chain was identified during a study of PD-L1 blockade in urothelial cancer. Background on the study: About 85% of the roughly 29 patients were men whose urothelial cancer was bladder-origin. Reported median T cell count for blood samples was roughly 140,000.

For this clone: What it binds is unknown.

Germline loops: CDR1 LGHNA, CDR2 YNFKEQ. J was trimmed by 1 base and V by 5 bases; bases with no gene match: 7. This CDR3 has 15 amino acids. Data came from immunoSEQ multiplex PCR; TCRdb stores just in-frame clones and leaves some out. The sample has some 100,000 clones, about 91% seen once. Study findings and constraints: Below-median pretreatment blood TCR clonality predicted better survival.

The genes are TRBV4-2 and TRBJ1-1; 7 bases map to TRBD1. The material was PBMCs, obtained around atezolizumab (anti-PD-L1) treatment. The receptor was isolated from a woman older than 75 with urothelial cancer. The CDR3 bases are TGTGCCAGCAGCTCCAGGGGGTTAACGAACACTGAAGCTTTCTTT. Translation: CASSSRGLTNTEAFF.